This T cell receptor (beta chain) comes out of a study of OX40 agonist ivuxolimab in advanced cancers. V trimming: 4 bases; J trimming: 4 bases; junction bases outside the gene matches: 12. This CDR3 spans 19 amino acids. Germline lookup yields CDR1 MGHRA and CDR2 YSYEKL. Regarding this clone: The antigen is unknown.

TCRdb's copy holds only in-frame clones and misses some; the assay was immunoSEQ multiplex PCR. The table shows 43,000 or so clones, with around nine tenths occurring only once. General study results and limits: The CD4+ and CD8+ T cells in the blood had expanded clonally by week 6 at 0.1 to 3.0 mg/kg.

The chain joins TRBV4-1 to TRBJ2-1; 14 bases agree with TRBD2. The sample was CD4+ or CD8+ T cells sorted from blood, taken in a trial of the OX40 agonist ivuxolimab. The receptor was isolated from an adult with an advanced solid tumor such as melanoma, head and neck, liver or kidney cancer. CDR3 DNA sequence: TGCGCCAGCAGCCCGGGACTAGCGGGAGAAGCCCCTGGGTACAATGAGCAGTTCTTC. This translates into CASSPGLAGEAPGYNEQFF.